This entry concerns a single TCR beta chain. What it recognizes is unknown. The germline V gene has CDR1 MDHEN and CDR2 SYDVKM. V lost 7 bases to trimming and J lost 8 bases; unmatched junction nucleotides: 25. CDR3 length: 21 residues. The sample belongs to a study of shared clonotypes between healthy human individuals. Points from the study as a whole: Non-shared clonotypes showed lower generation probabilities than clonotypes common to all four donors.

TCRdb's table, derived via immunoSEQ multiplex PCR, lists solely in-frame clones and lacks some. The sample contains millions of clones, approximately 95% of which appear only once. What was sequenced was naive CD4+ T cells sorted from blood. Subset meaning: CD45RA+ positively selected. V usage is TRBV28 and J usage is TRBJ2-1; 14 bases are a match to TRBD2. The receptor comes from a man younger than 35 in good health. DNA for the CDR3: TGTGCCAGCAACCCCCGGAGGCTTGGGACTAGCGGGAGCTGGTCTAAGGATGAGCAGTTCTTC. Amino acid sequence: CASNPRRLGTSGSWSKDEQFF.